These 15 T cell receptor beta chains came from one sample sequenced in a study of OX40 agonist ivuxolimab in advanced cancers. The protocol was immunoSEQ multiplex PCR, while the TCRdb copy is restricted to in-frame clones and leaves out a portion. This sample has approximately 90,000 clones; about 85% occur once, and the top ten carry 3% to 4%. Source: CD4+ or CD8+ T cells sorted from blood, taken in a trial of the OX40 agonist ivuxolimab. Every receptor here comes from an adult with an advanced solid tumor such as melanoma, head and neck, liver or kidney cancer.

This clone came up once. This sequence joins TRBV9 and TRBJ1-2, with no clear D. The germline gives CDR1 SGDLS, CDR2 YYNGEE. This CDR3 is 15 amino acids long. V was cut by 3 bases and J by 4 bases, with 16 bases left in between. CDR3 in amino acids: CASSDGPGVGYGYTF. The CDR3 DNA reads TGTGCCAGCAGCGATGGCCCTGGCGTCGGCTATGGCTACACCTTC.

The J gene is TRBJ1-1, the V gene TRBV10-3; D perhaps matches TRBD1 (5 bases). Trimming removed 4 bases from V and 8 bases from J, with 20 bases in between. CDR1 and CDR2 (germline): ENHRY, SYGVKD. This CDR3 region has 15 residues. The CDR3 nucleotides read TGTGCCATCAGTGCAAGGGGATCGCCTTCGGCAGAAGCTTTCTTT. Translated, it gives CAISARGSPSAEAFF.

CDR3: CASSIDRRLGYEQYF. CDR3 nucleotides: TGTGCCAGTAGTATAGACAGGAGGTTGGGCTACGAGCAGTACTTC. This chain uses TRBV19 with TRBJ2-7; weak D call: TRBD2 (5 bases). CDR3 length equals 15 residues. The germline V gene has CDR1 LNHDA and CDR2 SQIVND (reference sequence). Trimming took off 0 bases at V and 3 bases at J, with 12 bases between the two ends. Based on the CDR3 plus reference TRBV19 and TRBJ2-7, the full variable domain is DGGITQSPKYLFRKEGQNVTLSCEQNLNHDAMYWYRQDPGQGLRLIYYSQIVNDFQKGDIAEGYSVSREKKESFPLTVTSAQKNPTAFYLCASSIDRRLGYEQYFGPGTRLTVT.

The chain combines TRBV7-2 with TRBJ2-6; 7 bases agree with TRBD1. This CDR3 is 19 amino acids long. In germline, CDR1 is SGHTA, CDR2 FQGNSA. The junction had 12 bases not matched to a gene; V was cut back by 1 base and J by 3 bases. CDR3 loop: CASSLDRQGYLFGANVLTF. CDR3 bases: TGTGCCAGCAGCTTAGACCGACAGGGCTATCTTTTTGGGGCCAACGTCCTGACTTTC.

The CDR3 sequence is CASSERDTYFGTDTQYF. The CDR3 DNA reads as TGTGCCAGCAGTGAACGGGACACCTACTTTGGCACAGATACGCAGTATTTT. This chain links TRBV6-1 with TRBJ2-3, with a weak D call TRBD1 (6 bases). The CDR3 sequence is 17 residues long. Trimming pared 2 bases from V and 1 base from J, leaving 16 bases between. Germline V gives CDR1 MNHNS, CDR2 SASEGT.

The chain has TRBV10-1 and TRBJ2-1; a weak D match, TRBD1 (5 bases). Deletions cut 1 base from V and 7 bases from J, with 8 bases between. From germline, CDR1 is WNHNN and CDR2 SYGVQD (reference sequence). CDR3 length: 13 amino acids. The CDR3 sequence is CASSELGVNEQFF. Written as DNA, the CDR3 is TGCGCCAGCAGTGAGTTAGGGGTTAATGAGCAGTTCTTC.

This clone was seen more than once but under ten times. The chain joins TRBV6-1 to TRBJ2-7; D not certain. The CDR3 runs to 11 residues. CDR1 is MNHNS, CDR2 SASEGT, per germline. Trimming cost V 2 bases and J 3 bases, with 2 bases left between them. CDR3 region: CASSENYEQYF. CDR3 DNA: TGTGCCAGCAGTGAAAACTACGAGCAGTACTTC.

CDR3 DNA: TGTGCCAGCAGTGAAGAAGACAGAGGGTTCACTGAAGCTTTCTTT. It codes for CASSEEDRGFTEAFF. The V gene is TRBV2, the J gene TRBJ1-1; TRBD1 is a possible D gene (5 bases). Germline V CDR1 and CDR2: SNHLY, FYNNEI. The CDR3 spans 15 residues. The V gene lost 1 base and the J gene lost 4 bases, with 13 bases spanning the gap.

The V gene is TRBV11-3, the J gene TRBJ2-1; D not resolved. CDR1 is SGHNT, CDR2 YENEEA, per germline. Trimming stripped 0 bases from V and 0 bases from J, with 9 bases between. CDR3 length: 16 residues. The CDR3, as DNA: TGTGCCAGCAGCTTAGATACACAGAGCTCCTACAATGAGCAGTTCTTC. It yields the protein CASSLDTQSSYNEQFF.

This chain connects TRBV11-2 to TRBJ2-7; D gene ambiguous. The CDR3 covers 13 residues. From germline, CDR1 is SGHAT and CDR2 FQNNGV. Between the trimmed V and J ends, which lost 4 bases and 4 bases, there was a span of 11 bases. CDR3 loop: CASSSFLSYEQYF. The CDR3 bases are TGTGCCAGCAGCTCGTTCTTAAGTTACGAGCAGTACTTC. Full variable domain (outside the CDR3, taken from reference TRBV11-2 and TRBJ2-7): EAGVAQSPRYKIIEKRQSVAFWCNPISGHATLYWYQQILGQGPKLLIQFQNNGVVDDSQLPKDRFSAERLKGVDSTLKIQPAKLEDSAVYLCASSSFLSYEQYFGPGTRLTVT.

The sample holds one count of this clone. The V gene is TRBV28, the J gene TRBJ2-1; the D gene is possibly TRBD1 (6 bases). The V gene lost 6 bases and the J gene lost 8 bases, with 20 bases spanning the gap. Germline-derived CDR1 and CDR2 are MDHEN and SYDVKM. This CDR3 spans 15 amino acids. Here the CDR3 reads CASSITLRGLDEQFF. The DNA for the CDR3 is TGTGCCAGCAGCATAACTCTCAGGGGTTTGGATGAGCAGTTCTTC.

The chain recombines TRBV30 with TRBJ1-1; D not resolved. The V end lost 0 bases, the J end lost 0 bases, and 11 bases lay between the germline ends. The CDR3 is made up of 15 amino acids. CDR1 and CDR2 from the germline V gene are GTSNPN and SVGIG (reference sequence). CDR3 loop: CAWSVLPNMNTEAFF. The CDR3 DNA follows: TGTGCCTGGAGTGTATTACCGAACATGAACACTGAAGCTTTCTTT.

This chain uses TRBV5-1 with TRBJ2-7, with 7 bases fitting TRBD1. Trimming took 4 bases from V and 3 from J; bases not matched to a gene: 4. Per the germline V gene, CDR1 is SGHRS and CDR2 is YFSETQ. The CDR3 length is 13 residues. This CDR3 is CASSPGQIYEQYF. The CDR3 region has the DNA TGCGCCAGCAGCCCGGGACAGATCTACGAGCAGTACTTC.

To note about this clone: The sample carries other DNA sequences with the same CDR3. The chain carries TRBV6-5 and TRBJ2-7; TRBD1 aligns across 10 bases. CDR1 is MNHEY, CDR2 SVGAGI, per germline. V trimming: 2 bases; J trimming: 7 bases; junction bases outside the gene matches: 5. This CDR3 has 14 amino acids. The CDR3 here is CASSYETGGLEQYF. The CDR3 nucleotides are TGTGCCAGCAGTTACGAGACAGGGGGCCTAGAGCAGTACTTC.

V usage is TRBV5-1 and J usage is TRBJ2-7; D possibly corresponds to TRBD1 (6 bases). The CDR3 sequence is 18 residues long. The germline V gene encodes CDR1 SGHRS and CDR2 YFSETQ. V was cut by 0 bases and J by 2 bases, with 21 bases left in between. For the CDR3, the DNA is TGCGCCAGCAGCTTGGGCCATTCGGACAGAGGAAGCGCCTACGAGCAGTACTTC. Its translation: CASSLGHSDRGSAYEQYF.